This TCR beta chain is from a study of OX40 agonist ivuxolimab in advanced cancers. On the study more broadly: Under the entry rules, prior anti-PD-1, anti-PD-L1 or anti-CTLA-4 therapy was allowed, and roughly 43% had some. General study results and limits: Mean expanded clone counts were higher in CD8+ than CD4+ T cells.

Sequenced by immunoSEQ multiplex PCR; TCRdb stores in-frame clones only, minus some. The data hold some 70,000 clones, with about 89% observed a single time. This CDR3 spans 14 amino acids. Per the germline V gene, CDR1 is MNHEY and CDR2 is SVGAGI. The V end lost 7 bases, the J end lost 1 base, and 13 bases lay between the germline ends. With respect to this clone: Its antigen is currently unknown.

This specimen consisted of CD4+ or CD8+ T cells sorted from blood, obtained in a trial of the OX40 agonist ivuxolimab. The chain employs TRBV6-5 and TRBJ1-1; no clear D. This TCR derives from an adult with an advanced solid tumor such as melanoma, head and neck, liver or kidney cancer. The CDR3 loop reads CASKERAANTEAFF. Here the CDR3 DNA reads TGTGCCAGCAAGGAAAGGGCGGCGAACACTGAAGCTTTCTTT.